These 20 T cell receptor beta chains share one sample of origin, sequenced in a study of graft-versus-host responses after intestinal transplantation. TCRdb's copy holds only in-frame clones and misses some; the assay was immunoSEQ multiplex PCR. The data show about 25,000 clones, approximately 96% seen once. The sequences come from PBMCs, collected around 30 days after intestinal transplant. All receptors come from a human patient who received an intestinal transplant, so some T cells may come from the graft donor.

This chain links TRBV4-1 with TRBJ2-1; no reliable D call. The CDR3 runs 14 residues. CDR1 and CDR2 from the germline V gene are MGHRA and YSYEKL. V was pared by 4 bases and J by 8 bases, with 15 bases between. The CDR3 protein is CASSPKKGFHEQFF. The CDR3 DNA reads as TGCGCCAGCAGCCCCAAGAAGGGCTTCCATGAGCAGTTCTTC.

The CDR3 here is CASSRGLAGGPEETQYF. The CDR3 nucleotides are TGTGCCAGCAGCAGAGGACTAGCGGGAGGGCCCGAAGAGACCCAGTACTTC. V and J are TRBV13 and TRBJ2-5; 15 nucleotides line up with TRBD2. This CDR3 has 17 residues. Unmatched junction bases numbered 7, after V lost 5 bases and J lost 3 bases. The V gene's germline CDR1 is PRHDT and CDR2 FYEKMQ (reference sequence). The full variable domain, with the rest looked up from reference TRBV13 and TRBJ2-5, is AAGVIQSPRHLIKEKRETATLKCYPIPRHDTVYWYQQGPGQDPQFLISFYEKMQSDKGSIPDRFSAQQFSDYHSELNMSSLELGDSALYFCASSRGLAGGPEETQYFGPGTRLLVL.

J is TRBJ2-7 and V is TRBV5-6; TRBD1 aligns across 8 bases. The germline gives CDR1 SGHDT, CDR2 YYEEEE. The V gene end was trimmed by 4 bases and the J gene end by 2 bases; junction bases not matched to a gene: 5. This CDR3 has 14 amino acids. The CDR3 nucleotides read TGTGCCAGCAGCAGAGGGACAGGCCCCTACGAGCAGTACTTC. It yields the protein CASSRGTGPYEQYF.

Written as DNA, the CDR3 is TGTGCCAGCAGTTCTCGGACAGAGTCAACCTTTGGGCATTTT. It is translated as CASSSRTESTFGHF. V and J are TRBV28 and TRBJ1-5; a possible D gene is TRBD1 (6 bases). V lost 4 bases to trimming and J lost 15 bases, with 22 bases between them. The CDR3 length is 14 residues. In germline, CDR1 is MDHEN, CDR2 SYDVKM.

DNA for the CDR3: TGTGCCAGCAGCGTAGGACAGGGGATGGGCAATGAGCAGTTCTTC. This gives the protein CASSVGQGMGNEQFF. This sequence joins TRBV9 and TRBJ2-1; 8 positions agree with TRBD1. J was trimmed by 6 bases and V by 0 bases; bases with no gene match: 5. Germline CDR1 is SGDLS and CDR2 is YYNGEE. This CDR3 region has 15 residues.

The rearrangement joins TRBV30 to TRBJ1-5; no reliable D call. This CDR3 comprises 15 residues. Germline V gene lookup returns CDR1 GTSNPN and CDR2 SVGIG (reference sequence). V lost 0 bases to trimming and J lost 7 bases, with 16 bases between them. The CDR3 spells CAWSVGGGSRQPQHF. DNA for the CDR3: TGTGCCTGGAGTGTGGGAGGCGGTTCACGGCAGCCCCAGCATTTT.

The rearrangement joins TRBV9 to TRBJ2-2; no clear D. Germline V gene sequence: CDR1 SGDLS, CDR2 YYNGEE. V lost 0 bases, J lost 3 bases, and 9 bases lay in between. CDR3 length equals 15 residues. CDR3 sequence (DNA): TGTGCCAGCAGCGTAGCTGATACTTACACCGGGGAGCTGTTTTTT. Translated: CASSVADTYTGELFF.

This chain uses TRBV19 with TRBJ1-2; 8 nucleotides line up with TRBD1. Germline trimming cut 6 bases from V and 6 bases from J; bases unmatched to any gene: 0. Germline-derived CDR1 and CDR2 are LNHDA and SQIVND (reference sequence). The length of the CDR3 is 11 residues. CDR3 sequence reads: CASSRGHGYTF. In DNA, the CDR3 is TGTGCCAGTAGCAGGGGGCATGGCTACACCTTC.

CDR3 in amino acids: CASSQAEATYEQYF. The CDR3 DNA follows: TGTGCCAGCAGCCAAGCAGAGGCAACCTACGAGCAGTACTTC. The V call is TRBV4-2, the J call TRBJ2-7, with D unclear. Germline loops: CDR1 LGHNA, CDR2 YNFKEQ. The V gene lost 1 base and the J gene lost 2 bases, with 9 bases spanning the gap. The CDR3 has 14 amino acids.

The rearrangement links TRBV4-3 to TRBJ2-2, with TRBD1 matching over 8 bases. CDR1 and CDR2 (germline): LGHNA, YSLEER. The CDR3 length is 14 residues. V shed 6 bases, J shed 0 bases, and the junction held 0 bases outside the gene matches. This CDR3 reads CASRQGANTGELFF. CDR3 sequence (DNA): TGCGCCAGCAGACAGGGGGCGAACACCGGGGAGCTGTTTTTT.

This rearrangement joins TRBV4-1 to TRBJ2-2, with 13 bases aligning to TRBD2. This CDR3 has 16 residues. Trimming cost V 3 bases and J 6 bases; bases outside gene matches: 4. The germline V gene encodes CDR1 MGHRA and CDR2 YSYEKL. CDR3 DNA sequence: TGCGCCAGCAGCCAGGGACTAGCGGGAAGGTCCGGGGAGCTGTTTTTT. Residues: CASSQGLAGRSGELFF.

V is TRBV9 and J is TRBJ2-5; no clear D. The germline V gene has CDR1 SGDLS and CDR2 YYNGEE. The length of the CDR3 is 16 residues. V dropped 0 bases and J dropped 5 bases, with 17 bases sitting between them. CDR3 amino acids: CASSVEARSLRETQYF. The CDR3 DNA sequence: TGTGCCAGCAGCGTAGAAGCCAGGAGTCTGAGGGAGACCCAGTACTTC.

The chain joins TRBV21-1 to TRBJ1-2; the D call of TRBD1 is as the table states it, not checked on the DNA. TRBV21-1 is listed as a pseudogene. The CDR3 loop spans 13 amino acids. In DNA, the CDR3 is TGTGCCAGCAGCAAAGGCACAGGTGATGGCTACACCTTC. It encodes CASSKGTGDGYTF.

V usage is TRBV27 and J usage is TRBJ2-5; no clear D gene. CDR3 length: 14 residues. V lost 7 bases, J lost 2 bases, and 14 bases lay in between. Germline CDR1 and CDR2: MNHEY and SMNVEV (reference sequence). The CDR3 loop reads CASKYVTEQETQYF. The CDR3 bases are TGTGCCAGCAAATACGTGACCGAACAAGAGACCCAGTACTTC.

This clone has only one observation. The chain carries TRBV7-8 and TRBJ2-7; D is undetermined. CDR3 length equals 13 residues. Trimming stripped 6 bases from V and 7 bases from J, with 16 bases between. Germline V lookup: CDR1 SGHVS, CDR2 FQNEAQ. CDR3 in DNA: TGTGCCAGCAGTACCTCGCGACTGGCAGAGCAGTACTTC. Its protein is CASSTSRLAEQYF.

DNA for the CDR3: TGTGCCAGCAGTGCAGGACAGGGAGGAACTGAAGCTTTCTTT. Amino acids: CASSAGQGGTEAFF. V usage is TRBV6-6 and J usage is TRBJ1-1; 8 nucleotides agree with TRBD1. The CDR3 totals 14 residues. The germline V gene encodes CDR1 MNHNY and CDR2 SVGAGI (reference sequence). The J segment lost 5 bases and the V segment lost 5 bases, leaving 7 bases of the junction unmatched.

This clone is a singleton in its sample. This sequence joins TRBV5-1 and TRBJ2-1; the match to TRBD2 covers 7 bases. Germline CDR1 is SGHRS and CDR2 is YFSETQ. This CDR3 region has 15 residues. After removal of 0 bases from V and 7 bases from J, the junction contained 7 bases not matched to a gene. CDR3 bases: TGCGCCAGCAGCTTGGAAGGGACTAAAGGAAATGAGCAGTTCTTC. The encoded protein is CASSLEGTKGNEQFF. The variable domain in full, completed from reference TRBV5-1 and TRBJ2-1, reads KAGVTQTPRYLIKTRGQQVTLSCSPISGHRSVSWYQQTPGQGLQFLFEYFSETQRNKGNFPGRFSGRQFSNSRSEMNVSTLELGDSALYLCASSLEGTKGNEQFFGPGTRLTVL.

The genes are TRBV9 and TRBJ1-1, with 11 bases lining up with TRBD1. This CDR3 has 14 residues. The V gene's germline CDR1 is SGDLS and CDR2 YYNGEE. J gave up 4 bases and V 4 bases, and 3 bases lay outside the gene matches. DNA for the CDR3: TGTGCCAGCAGCTTGGGACAGGGGGGCACTGAAGCTTTCTTT. Protein sequence: CASSLGQGGTEAFF.

The CDR3 DNA reads as TGTGCCAGCAGCCTGGACGGGCTCCATGGCTACACCTTC. This codes for CASSLDGLHGYTF. The V and J genes are TRBV11-2 and TRBJ1-2; D uncertain. This CDR3 is built from 13 residues. Germline CDR1 and CDR2: SGHAT and FQNNGV. V lost 5 bases and J 6 bases, leaving 13 bases between the germline ends.

This clone was seen just once. The J gene is TRBJ2-5, the V gene TRBV15; 8 bases are shared with TRBD1. The assigned J gene may be wrong: the sequence end matches TRBJ2-7 better. The germline V gene encodes CDR1 LNHNV and CDR2 YYDKDF (reference sequence). The CDR3 sequence is 13 residues long. DNA of the CDR3: TGTGCCACCAGCAGAGATCAGGGGGCCGAGCAGTACTTC. Amino acids: CATSRDQGAEQYF.